This TCR beta chain was profiled in a study of post-analysis software for immune sequencing data. The TCR beta cDNA libraries contained unique molecular identifiers. Using its own MiXCR run on the PCR reads, TCRdb lists one record per CDR3 protein. The data show approximately 660,000 distinct CDR3 sequences, 59% seen once. This sequence was found in a girl aged 2 to 10 with multiple sclerosis. What was sequenced was blood.

The CDR3 DNA follows: TGTGCCATCAGTGGATTTCCTAGCGGGAATTACGAGCAGTACTTC. Its translation: CAISGFPSGNYEQYF. V and J are TRBV10-3 and TRBJ2-5; the match to TRBD2 covers 9 bases. The J call may be wrong; the DNA end is better matched by TRBJ2-7. The CDR3 totals 15 residues. In germline, CDR1 is ENHRY, CDR2 SYGVKD.